Sequencing of this T cell receptor (beta chain) was carried out in a study of cytomegalovirus exposure and HLA in healthy donors. Study as a whole: A prior analysis found about 120 million unique TCR beta sequences from around 190 million T cells.

General study results and limits: Later examination showed HLA-associated TCR beta chains had greater clonal expansion than equally common others.

A remark on this clone: Its antigen is unknown.

Researchers ran the PCR with 60 Vbeta and 13 Jbeta primers. Assay used: immunoSEQ multiplex PCR; TCRdb lists only in-frame clones, some missing. The data contain roughly 130,000 clones, more than 70% of them singletons. Trimming stripped 5 bases from V and 4 bases from J, with 15 bases between. The germline V gene encodes CDR1 MDHEN and CDR2 SYDVKM. The CDR3 runs to 15 residues. The chain couples TRBV28 to TRBJ1-5; no clear D gene. Sequencing was carried out using PBMCs. This clonotype originated in a human donor in good health. In DNA, the CDR3 is TGTGCCAGCAGTGCCCCTTCTGGGCAGAATCAGCCCCAGCATTTT. This translates into CASSAPSGQNQPQHF.